This entry lists 30 T cell receptor beta chains sequenced from one sample in a study of cytomegalovirus exposure and HLA in healthy donors. PCR used 60 Vbeta primers and 13 Jbeta primers. The protocol was immunoSEQ multiplex PCR, while the TCRdb copy is restricted to in-frame clones and leaves out a portion. The profile covers about 140,000 clones, with about 72% appearing a single time and around 4.7% taken by the ten largest. The sample comprised PBMCs. These receptors originate from a man in his fifties or sixties in good health and CMV-seronegative.

A note on this clone: One end of the junction does not line up with germline, which may come from a read error. The chain joins TRBV30 to TRBJ2-7; 14 bases align to TRBD2. The CDR3 is made up of 19 amino acids. Germline V gene sequence: CDR1 GTSNPN, CDR2 SVGIG (reference sequence). The CDR3 protein is CAGRGSGTSGSPSSYEQYF. The DNA for the CDR3 is TGTGCCGGGAGAGGTTCCGGGACTAGCGGGAGTCCGAGCTCCTACGAGCAGTACTTC.

This clone has only one observation. The genes are TRBV2 and TRBJ2-2; 13 bases map to TRBD2. The CDR3 covers 16 residues. The V segment lost 4 bases and the J segment 6 bases; nucleotides outside the gene matches: 5. The germline V gene encodes CDR1 SNHLY and CDR2 FYNNEI. CDR3 coding DNA: TGTGCCAGCAGTGGGGGGACTAGCGGGATTGCCGGGGAGCTGTTTTTT. It yields the protein CASSGGTSGIAGELFF. Full variable domain (remainder filled in from reference TRBV2 and TRBJ2-2): EPEVTQTPSHQVTQMGQEVILRCVPISNHLYFYWYRQILGQKVEFLVSFYNNEISEKSEIFDDQFSVERPDGSNFTLKIRSTKLEDSAMYFCASSGGTSGIAGELFFGEGSRLTVL.

The chain couples TRBV18 to TRBJ2-7; 7 bases line up with TRBD2. The CDR3 spans 15 residues. The germline CDR1 and CDR2 sequences are KGHSH and LQKENI. The trim removed 3 bases at V and 3 bases at J, leaving 8 bases unmatched. CDR3 protein: CASSPEGAGSYEQYF. The DNA of the CDR3 is TGTGCCAGCTCACCTGAGGGAGCGGGAAGCTACGAGCAGTACTTC.

This clone was counted only a few times. The V gene is TRBV5-6, the J gene TRBJ2-1; 10 nucleotides match TRBD2. The CDR3 runs 13 residues. With V trimmed by 2 bases and J by 13 bases, 6 bases remained unmatched. CDR1 and CDR2 (germline): SGHDT, YYEEEE. The CDR3 is CASSLGLAGVQFF. CDR3 DNA sequence: TGTGCCAGCAGCTTAGGTCTAGCGGGAGTTCAGTTCTTC.

V and J are TRBV6-1 and TRBJ2-7, with D possibly being TRBD1 (6 bases). Germline values: CDR1 MNHNS, CDR2 SASEGT. This CDR3 spans 13 amino acids. Trimming left V 8 bases short and J 6 bases short, with 17 bases between. CDR3 region: CASLSVRGSEQYF. In DNA form, the CDR3 reads TGTGCCAGCTTGTCGGTCAGGGGAAGCGAGCAGTACTTC.

This rearrangement joins TRBV19 to TRBJ2-3; D possibly corresponds to TRBD1 (6 bases). Germline CDR1 LNHDA, CDR2 SQIVND (reference sequence). Trimming took off 0 bases at V and 2 bases at J, with 15 bases between the two ends. The CDR3 consists of 17 residues. The CDR3 DNA reads as TGTGCCAGTAGTATAGATCAGGACAGTGTTCTCACAGATACGCAGTATTTT. The encoded protein is CASSIDQDSVLTDTQYF.

The chain is built from TRBV19 and TRBJ2-1; weak D call: TRBD1 (6 bases). The CDR3 contains 14 residues. The germline CDR1 and CDR2 sequences are LNHDA and SQIVND (reference sequence). V lost 7 bases to trimming and J lost 5 bases, with 15 bases between them. Written as DNA, the CDR3 is TGTGCCAGTACCTCAGGGGATCGGAACAATGAGCAGTTCTTC. Amino acids: CASTSGDRNNEQFF.

The chain carries TRBV28 and TRBJ1-5, with 8 positions matching TRBD1. The CDR3 contains 15 residues. Germline V gives CDR1 MDHEN, CDR2 SYDVKM. V lost 5 bases and J lost 4; bases outside the gene matches: 7. The DNA for the CDR3 is TGTGCCAGCAGTCTTCGGACAGGGCTAAATCAGCCCCAGCATTTT. This sequence encodes CASSLRTGLNQPQHF. Full variable domain (missing parts from reference TRBV28 and TRBJ1-5): DVKVTQSSRYLVKRTGEKVFLECVQDMDHENMFWYRQDPGLGLRLIYFSYDVKMKEKGDIPEGYSVSREKKERFSLILESASTNQTSMYLCASSLRTGLNQPQHFGDGTRLSIL.

CDR3 nucleotides: TGTGCCAGCAGAGGACTAGCGGAAAACTTTATAGCCAAAAACATTCAGTACTTC. It yields the protein CASRGLAENFIAKNIQYF. This chain connects TRBV2 to TRBJ2-4; 10 positions agree with TRBD2. The V segment lost 6 bases and the J segment 0 bases; nucleotides outside the gene matches: 11. The V gene's germline CDR1 is SNHLY and CDR2 FYNNEI. The CDR3 covers 18 residues. Combining the CDR3 with reference TRBV2 and TRBJ2-4 gives the whole variable domain EPEVTQTPSHQVTQMGQEVILRCVPISNHLYFYWYRQILGQKVEFLVSFYNNEISEKSEIFDDQFSVERPDGSNFTLKIRSTKLEDSAMYFCASRGLAENFIAKNIQYFGAGTRLSVL.

This clone was seen a handful of times. The CDR3, as DNA: TGTGCCTCCCTTTTTGACAGGGTCTATGGCTACACCTTC. This gives the protein CASLFDRVYGYTF. The chain carries TRBV30 and TRBJ1-2; 7 positions match TRBD1. J lost 4 bases, V lost 7 bases, and 9 bases had no gene match. The CDR3 contains 13 residues. CDR1 GTSNPN and CDR2 SVGIG come from the germline V gene (reference sequence).

This rearrangement joins TRBV11-2 to TRBJ2-7; TRBD2 matches at 11 bases. This CDR3 spans 18 amino acids. The V and J ends lost 0 bases and 4 bases, in that order; junction bases with no gene match: 11. In germline, CDR1 is SGHAT, CDR2 FQNNGV. The CDR3 reads CASSLDLLAGEITYEQYF. As DNA, the CDR3 is TGTGCCAGCAGCTTAGATCTACTAGCGGGAGAGATCACGTACGAGCAGTACTTC.

The chain joins TRBV9 to TRBJ1-1; TRBD1 agrees at 11 bases. With V trimmed by 1 base and J by 1 base, 9 bases remained unmatched. Germline-derived CDR1 and CDR2 are SGDLS and YYNGEE. This CDR3 is built from 18 residues. The CDR3 bases are TGTGCCAGCAGCGTAAACCAAGGACAGGGGGCGAAGAACACTGAAGCTTTCTTT. Protein: CASSVNQGQGAKNTEAFF.

As for this clone: Other DNA sequences in the sample encode the same CDR3. The chain couples TRBV7-9 to TRBJ2-3, with 10 bases aligning to TRBD2. In germline, CDR1 is SEHNR, CDR2 FQNEAQ (reference sequence). This CDR3 has 14 residues. Trimming at V came to 6 bases and at J to 4 bases, leaving 4 bases not matched to a gene. CDR3 DNA sequence: TGTGCCAGCAGTTGGACTAGCGGATCAGATACGCAGTATTTT. Its translation is CASSWTSGSDTQYF.

This chain uses TRBV5-6 with TRBJ2-1; 10 nucleotides agree with TRBD2. The CDR3 consists of 14 residues. Germline V CDR1 and CDR2: SGHDT, YYEEEE. V shed 4 bases and J 7 bases; nucleotides not matched to a gene: 5. The CDR3 region is CASSLSGRRNEQFF. The CDR3 DNA reads as TGTGCCAGCAGCCTTAGCGGGAGGAGAAATGAGCAGTTCTTC.

Here the CDR3 DNA reads TGCGCCAGCAGCCAAGTTACTAGCGGGACTCGTGAGCAGTTCTTC. Amino acid sequence: CASSQVTSGTREQFF. The chain employs TRBV4-1 and TRBJ2-1; the match to TRBD2 covers 10 bases. Per the germline V gene, CDR1 is MGHRA and CDR2 is YSYEKL. Trimming took 1 base from V and 9 from J; bases not matched to a gene: 6. This CDR3 region has 15 residues.

V usage is TRBV11-3 and J usage is TRBJ2-1; a possible D gene is TRBD1 (5 bases). V was trimmed by 5 bases and J by 3 bases, leaving 11 bases between them. This CDR3 has 14 amino acids. In germline, CDR1 is SGHNT, CDR2 YENEEA. This CDR3 reads CASSLGRDYNEQFF. For the CDR3, the DNA is TGTGCCAGCAGCCTCGGCAGGGACTACAATGAGCAGTTCTTC.

The chain joins TRBV19 to TRBJ2-7; 8 nucleotides align to TRBD2. CDR1 and CDR2 (germline): LNHDA, SQIVND (reference sequence). The V gene end was trimmed by 3 bases and the J gene end by 4 bases; junction bases not matched to a gene: 11. The CDR3 totals 16 residues. CDR3 sequence reads: CASSIPSASGRYEQYF. The CDR3 coding sequence is TGTGCCAGTAGTATCCCGTCGGCTAGCGGGCGGTACGAGCAGTACTTC.

This clone was counted only a few times. This sequence joins TRBV6-6 and TRBJ2-5, with D perhaps TRBD2 (5 bases). The J call is doubtful: the DNA matches TRBJ2-7 better. The CDR3 totals 14 residues. Looked up from germline, CDR1 is MNHNY and CDR2 is SVGAGI (reference sequence). The CDR3 DNA reads as TGTGCCAGCAGTTCCCCCCGCGGGTCCTACGAGCAGTACTTC. Amino acids: CASSSPRGSYEQYF.

The J gene is TRBJ1-3, the V gene TRBV7-6, with 9 bases that match TRBD1. CDR1 is SGHVS and CDR2 is FNYEAQ in the germline V gene. J gave up 0 bases and V 4 bases, and 4 bases lay outside the gene matches. CDR3 length equals 16 residues. This CDR3 reads CASSSVQGASGNTIYF. The CDR3, as DNA: TGTGCCAGCAGCTCTGTACAGGGGGCCTCTGGAAACACCATATATTTT.

This chain links TRBV27 with TRBJ2-7; D remains ambiguous. V lost 0 bases, J lost 4 bases, and 13 bases lay in between. Looked up from germline, CDR1 is MNHEY and CDR2 is SMNVEV (reference sequence). CDR3 size: 15 residues. Here the CDR3 reads CASSLSRRLTYEQYF. The CDR3 DNA is TGTGCCAGCAGTTTATCGAGGCGGCTAACATACGAGCAGTACTTC.

This clone occurred a few times. This chain joins TRBV4-3 and TRBJ2-1; TRBD2 matches at 7 bases. The CDR3 has 17 residues. The germline V gene encodes CDR1 LGHNA and CDR2 YSLEER. J was trimmed by 7 bases and V by 0 bases; bases with no gene match: 12. CDR3 sequence: CASSQEGGGRAGNEQFF. The DNA of the CDR3 is TGCGCCAGCAGCCAAGAGGGAGGTGGGAGGGCCGGAAATGAGCAGTTCTTC.

The rearrangement links TRBV7-6 to TRBJ2-1; 7 bases map to TRBD2. Unmatched junction bases numbered 6, after V lost 3 bases and J lost 4 bases. In germline, CDR1 is SGHVS, CDR2 FNYEAQ. The CDR3 loop spans 15 amino acids. In nucleotides, the CDR3 is TGTGCCAGCAGCTTGGCCACCGGGAGGTACAATGAGCAGTTCTTC. Translated: CASSLATGRYNEQFF. Looking up the rest from reference TRBV7-6 and TRBJ2-1 gives the full variable domain: GAGVSQSPRYKVTKRGQDVALRCDPISGHVSLYWYRQALGQGPEFLTYFNYEAQQDKSGLPNDRFSAERPEGSISTLTIQRTEQRDSAMYRCASSLATGRYNEQFFGPGTRLTVL.

The rearrangement joins TRBV9 to TRBJ2-7, with TRBD1 matching over 8 bases. V was pared by 4 bases and J by 6 bases, with 9 bases of the junction left unmatched. Germline assignment: CDR1 SGDLS and CDR2 YYNGEE. The CDR3 runs 14 residues. The CDR3 bases are TGTGCCAGCAGCCCCGGACAGGGAATGAGCGAGCAGTACTTC. Protein sequence: CASSPGQGMSEQYF.

The V and J genes are TRBV7-8 and TRBJ2-3; 7 bases line up with TRBD2. Germline loops: CDR1 SGHVS, CDR2 FQNEAQ. The junction had 5 bases not matched to a gene; V was cut back by 4 bases and J by 1 base. The CDR3 extends over 15 amino acids. The CDR3, as DNA: TGTGCCAGCAGCTCTCGCAGCGGGGGCACAGATACGCAGTATTTT. It specifies CASSSRSGGTDTQYF.

In its sample, this clone was seen a few times. V and J are TRBV5-6 and TRBJ1-2; a weak D match, TRBD1 (6 bases). The length of the CDR3 is 15 residues. V was trimmed by 6 bases and J by 5 bases, leaving 20 bases between them. The V gene's germline CDR1 is SGHDT and CDR2 YYEEEE. The chain's CDR3 is CASTTGTGMTYGYTF. CDR3 DNA sequence: TGTGCCAGCACCACCGGAACAGGGATGACGTATGGCTACACCTTC.

The chain is built from TRBV30 and TRBJ2-1, with 14 bases lining up with TRBD2. V shed 5 bases, J shed 6 bases, and the junction held 12 bases outside the gene matches. Looked up from germline, CDR1 is GTSNPN and CDR2 is SVGIG (reference sequence). The CDR3 has 17 amino acids. The CDR3, as DNA: TGTGCCTGGGCGGGACTAGCGGGAGTGGGCGTCTCCAATGAGCAGTTCTTC. It encodes CAWAGLAGVGVSNEQFF.

The CDR3 coding sequence is TGTGCCAGCAGCTCGCGGGTTTATGGCTACACCTTC. The encoded protein is CASSSRVYGYTF. This chain links TRBV7-9 with TRBJ1-2, with unresolved D. Looked up from germline, CDR1 is SEHNR and CDR2 is FQNEAQ (reference sequence). CDR3 length: 12 residues. The V gene lost 4 bases and the J gene lost 5 bases, with 8 bases spanning the gap.

The J gene is TRBJ1-1, the V gene TRBV5-1; TRBD1 might be the D (5 bases). Deletions cut 4 bases from V and 0 bases from J, with 13 bases between. The CDR3 has 15 amino acids. Germline CDR1 is SGHRS and CDR2 is YFSETQ. The CDR3 loop reads CASSLPGGMNTEAFF. CDR3 in DNA: TGCGCCAGCAGCCTCCCGGGGGGGATGAACACTGAAGCTTTCTTT.

This clone was counted only a few times. The chain employs TRBV28 and TRBJ1-6; 7 bases fit TRBD1. Germline CDR1 and CDR2: MDHEN and SYDVKM. V was pared by 3 bases and J by 5 bases, with 4 bases of the junction left unmatched. The CDR3 spans 15 residues. The CDR3 loop is CASSLDRRNNSPLHF. CDR3 DNA sequence: TGTGCCAGCAGTTTGGACAGGAGAAATAATTCACCCCTCCACTTT.

This clone was seen a handful of times. The chain couples TRBV7-3 to TRBJ2-7, with 10 bases lining up with TRBD1. With 2 bases clipped from V and 5 bases from J, the junction kept 3 bases outside the gene matches. Germline CDR1 reads SGHTA; CDR2 reads FQGTGA. CDR3 length equals 14 residues. The CDR3 loop is CASSLSTGGHEQYF. The DNA of the CDR3 is TGTGCCAGCAGCTTATCGACAGGGGGCCACGAGCAGTACTTC.